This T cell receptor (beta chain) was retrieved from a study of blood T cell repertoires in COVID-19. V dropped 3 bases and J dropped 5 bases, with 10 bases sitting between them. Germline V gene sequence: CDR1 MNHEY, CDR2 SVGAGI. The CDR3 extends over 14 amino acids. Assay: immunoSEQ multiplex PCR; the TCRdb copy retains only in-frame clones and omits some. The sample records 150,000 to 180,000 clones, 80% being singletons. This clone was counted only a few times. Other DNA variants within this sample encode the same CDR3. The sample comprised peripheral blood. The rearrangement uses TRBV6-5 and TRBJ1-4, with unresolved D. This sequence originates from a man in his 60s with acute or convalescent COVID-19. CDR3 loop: CASSYGPGNEKLFF. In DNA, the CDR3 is TGTGCCAGCAGTTATGGGCCGGGGAATGAAAAACTGTTTTTT.